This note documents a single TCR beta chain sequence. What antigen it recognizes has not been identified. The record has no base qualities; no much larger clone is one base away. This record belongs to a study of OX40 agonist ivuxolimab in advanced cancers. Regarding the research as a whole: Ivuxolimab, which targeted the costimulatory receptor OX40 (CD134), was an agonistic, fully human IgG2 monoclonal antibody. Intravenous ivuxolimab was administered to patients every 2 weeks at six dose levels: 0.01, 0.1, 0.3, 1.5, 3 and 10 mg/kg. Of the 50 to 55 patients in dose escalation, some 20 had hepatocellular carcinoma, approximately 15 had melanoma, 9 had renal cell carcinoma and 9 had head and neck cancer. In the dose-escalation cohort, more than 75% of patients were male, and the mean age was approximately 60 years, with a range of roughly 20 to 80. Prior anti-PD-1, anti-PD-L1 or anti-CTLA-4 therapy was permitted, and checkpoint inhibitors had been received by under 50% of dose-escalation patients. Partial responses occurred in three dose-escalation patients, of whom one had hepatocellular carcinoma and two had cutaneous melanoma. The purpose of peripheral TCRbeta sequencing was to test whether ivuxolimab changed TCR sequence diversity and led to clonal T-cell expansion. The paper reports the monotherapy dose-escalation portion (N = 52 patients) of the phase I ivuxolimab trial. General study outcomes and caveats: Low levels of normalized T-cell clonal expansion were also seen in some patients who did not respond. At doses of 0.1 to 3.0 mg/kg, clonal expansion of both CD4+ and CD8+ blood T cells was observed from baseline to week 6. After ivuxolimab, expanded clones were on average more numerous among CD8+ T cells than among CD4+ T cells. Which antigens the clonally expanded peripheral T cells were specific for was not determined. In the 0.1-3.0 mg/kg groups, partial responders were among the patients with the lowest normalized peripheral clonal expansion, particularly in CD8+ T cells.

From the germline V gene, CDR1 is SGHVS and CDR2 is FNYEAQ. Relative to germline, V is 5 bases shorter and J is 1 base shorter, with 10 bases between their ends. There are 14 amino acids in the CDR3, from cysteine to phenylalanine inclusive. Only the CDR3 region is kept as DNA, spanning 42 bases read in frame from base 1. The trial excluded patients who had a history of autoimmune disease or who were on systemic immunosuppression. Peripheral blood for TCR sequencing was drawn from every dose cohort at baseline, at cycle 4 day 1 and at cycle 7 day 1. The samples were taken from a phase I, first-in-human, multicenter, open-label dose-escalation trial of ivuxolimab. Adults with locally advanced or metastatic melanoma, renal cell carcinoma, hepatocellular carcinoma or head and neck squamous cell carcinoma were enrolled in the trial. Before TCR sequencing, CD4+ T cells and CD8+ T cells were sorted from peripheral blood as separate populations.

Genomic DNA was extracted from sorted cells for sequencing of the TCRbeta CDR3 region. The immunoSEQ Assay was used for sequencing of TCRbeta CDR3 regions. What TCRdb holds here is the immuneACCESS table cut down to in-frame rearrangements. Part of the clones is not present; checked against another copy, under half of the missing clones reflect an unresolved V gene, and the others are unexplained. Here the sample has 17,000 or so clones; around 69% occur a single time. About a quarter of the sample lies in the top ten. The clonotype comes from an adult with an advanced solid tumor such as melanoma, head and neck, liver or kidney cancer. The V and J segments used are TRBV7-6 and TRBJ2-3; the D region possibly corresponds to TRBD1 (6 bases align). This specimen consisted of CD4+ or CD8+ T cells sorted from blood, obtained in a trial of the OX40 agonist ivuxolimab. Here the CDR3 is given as CASSGRQGTDTQYF. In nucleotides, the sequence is TGTGCCAGCAGCGGACGACAGGGCACAGATACGCAGTATTTT. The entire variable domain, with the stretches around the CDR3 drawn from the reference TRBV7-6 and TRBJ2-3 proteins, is GAGVSQSPRYKVTKRGQDVALRCDPISGHVSLYWYRQALGQGPEFLTYFNYEAQQDKSGLPNDRFSAERPEGSISTLTIQRTEQRDSAMYRCASSGRQGTDTQYFGPGTRLTVL.